These 15 T cell receptor beta chains share one sample of origin, sequenced in a study of shared clonotypes between healthy human individuals. Selected positively for CCR7 and CD45RO-negative, naive CD8 cells excluded terminally differentiated effector memory CD45RA+ cells. The data were produced by immunoSEQ multiplex PCR, yet TCRdb's version contains in-frame clones alone and is incomplete. Found here are roughly 1,800,000 clones, 85% to 95% of them singletons; the top ten hold 1.2%. Specimen: naive CD8+ T cells sorted from blood. These receptors all come from a man between 18 and 35 years old in good health.

The V call is TRBV30, the J call TRBJ2-1; perhaps TRBD1 as D (6 bases). Looked up from germline, CDR1 is GTSNPN and CDR2 is SVGIG (reference sequence). The V and J ends lost 0 bases and 2 bases respectively, with 11 bases between them. There are 15 residues in the CDR3. Written as DNA, the CDR3 is TGTGCCTGGAGTGTGATGGGGGCCGCCTACAATGAGCAGTTCTTC. It is translated as CAWSVMGAAYNEQFF.

As DNA, the CDR3 is TGTGCCAGCAGCTTTTGGGGGGGAGAGACCCAGTACTTC. Translating gives CASSFWGGETQYF. The V and J genes are TRBV5-4 and TRBJ2-5, with 7 positions matching TRBD2. This CDR3 spans 13 amino acids. The V and J ends lost 2 bases and 4 bases, in that order; junction bases with no gene match: 2. CDR1 and CDR2 from the germline V gene are SGHNT and YYREEE (reference sequence).

On this clone: A read error may produce the germline difference seen at one junction end. CDR3 sequence: CASSSRERDGETQHF. The CDR3 DNA reads TGTGCCAGCAGCTCCAGGGAGAGGGATGGAGAGACCCAGCACTTC. J is TRBJ2-5 and V is TRBV7-9; D possibly uses TRBD1 or TRBD2 (5 bases each). The length of the CDR3 is 15 residues. Germline CDR1 is SEHNR and CDR2 is FQNEAQ (reference sequence).

The gene calls are TRBV5-6 and TRBJ2-6, with TRBD1 as a possible D gene (6 bases). Germline CDR1 and CDR2: SGHDT and YYEEEE. Trimming left V 1 base short and J 0 bases short, with 17 bases between. CDR3 length: 19 residues. The chain's CDR3 is CASSLLLDRPLSGANVLTF. The CDR3 region has the DNA TGTGCCAGCAGCTTGTTGCTCGACAGGCCACTCTCTGGGGCCAACGTCCTGACTTTC. The whole variable domain, filled in from reference TRBV5-6 and TRBJ2-6, reads DAGVTQSPTHLIKTRGQQVTLRCSPKSGHDTVSWYQQALGQGPQFIFQYYEEEERQRGNFPDRFSGHQFPNYSSELNVNALLLGDSALYLCASSLLLDRPLSGANVLTFGAGSRLTVL.

This chain connects TRBV15 to TRBJ2-3; D ambiguous. V lost 0 bases to trimming and J lost 0 bases, with 10 bases between them. This CDR3 comprises 16 residues. The germline V gene encodes CDR1 LNHNV and CDR2 YYDKDF (reference sequence). The CDR3 DNA follows: TGTGCCACCAGCAGAGAAACAGACACTAGCACAGATACGCAGTATTTT. Translating it yields CATSRETDTSTDTQYF.

V usage is TRBV6-5 and J usage is TRBJ2-1, with D unresolved. The CDR3 spans 14 residues. Trimming removed 7 bases at V and 3 bases at J, with 13 bases between. Germline V gene lookup returns CDR1 MNHEY and CDR2 SVGAGI. CDR3 DNA sequence: TGTGCCAGCACCGACGGTGACGACTACAATGAGCAGTTCTTC. The encoded protein is CASTDGDDYNEQFF.

The chain joins TRBV21-1 to TRBJ2-7; the tabulated D call, TRBD1, remains unverified against the DNA. TRBV21-1 is a pseudogene. The CDR3 is 13 amino acids. The CDR3 loop reads CASSADSYYEQYF. CDR3 coding DNA: TGTGCCAGCAGCGCCGACAGCTACTACGAGCAGTACTTC.

J is TRBJ2-1 and V is TRBV11-2, with 10 bases identical to TRBD2. The J segment lost 8 bases and the V segment lost 4 bases, leaving 11 bases of the junction unmatched. This CDR3 has 16 residues. Germline V gene lookup returns CDR1 SGHAT and CDR2 FQNNGV. The CDR3 DNA follows: TGTGCCAGCAGCTCTAGCGGGAGTTCGGGGTTTCATGAGCAGTTCTTC. Protein sequence: CASSSSGSSGFHEQFF.

The CDR3, as DNA: TGTGCCAGCAGCTTAGAGAGTATCTTCTACGAGCAGTACTTC. Translated: CASSLESIFYEQYF. The chain joins TRBV7-9 to TRBJ2-7; no reliable D call. CDR3 length equals 14 residues. V was trimmed by 1 base and J by 3 bases, leaving 10 bases between them. The V gene's germline CDR1 is SEHNR and CDR2 FQNEAQ (reference sequence).

The genes are TRBV18 and TRBJ2-7; unclear D gene. Trimming removed 0 bases from V and 3 bases from J, with 15 bases in between. The CDR3 has 16 amino acids. Looked up from germline, CDR1 is KGHSH and CDR2 is LQKENI. The CDR3 DNA is TGTGCCAGCTCACCACCTTTTGGCCAGTCCGACTACGAGCAGTACTTC. Translating it yields CASSPPFGQSDYEQYF.

The chain couples TRBV7-6 to TRBJ2-3; 7 nucleotides agree with TRBD2. J gave up 3 bases and V 5 bases, and 8 bases lay outside the gene matches. This CDR3 contains 15 residues. The germline CDR1 and CDR2 sequences are SGHVS and FNYEAQ. CDR3 sequence reads: CASSTTSIRTDTQYF. CDR3 nucleotide sequence: TGTGCCAGCAGCACGACTAGCATAAGAACAGATACGCAGTATTTT.

This chain uses TRBV18 with TRBJ1-1; 9 bases map to TRBD1. The length of the CDR3 is 13 residues. Per germline, CDR1 KGHSH and CDR2 LQKENI. The ends lost 8 bases at V and 6 bases at J; junction bases unmatched: 7. Here the CDR3 reads CASTEDRGSEAFF. The DNA for the CDR3 is TGTGCCAGCACAGAGGACAGGGGCTCTGAAGCTTTCTTT.

This sequence joins TRBV5-6 and TRBJ2-7; a weak D match, TRBD1 (6 bases). The V end lost 0 bases, the J end lost 9 bases, and 10 bases lay between the germline ends. This CDR3 has 12 amino acids. Per the germline V gene, CDR1 is SGHDT and CDR2 is YYEEEE. The CDR3 bases are TGTGCCAGCAGCTTGGCCAGGGGATCGCAGTACTTC. Translation gives CASSLARGSQYF.

This clone is a singleton in its sample. The sample holds other DNA sequences that translate to the same CDR3. The genes are TRBV9 and TRBJ2-7; 10 nucleotides align to TRBD2. The germline V gene encodes CDR1 SGDLS and CDR2 YYNGEE. After removal of 2 bases from V and 2 bases from J, the junction contained 4 bases not matched to a gene. The CDR3 is made up of 15 amino acids. CDR3 bases: TGTGCCAGCAGCGTCGGACTAGCGGAAACCTACGAGCAGTACTTC. Its translation: CASSVGLAETYEQYF.

This clone is a singleton in its sample. V is TRBV18 and J is TRBJ2-1; D not certain. Trimming left V 0 bases short and J 0 bases short, with 12 bases between. The CDR3 spans 17 residues. CDR1 KGHSH and CDR2 LQKENI come from the germline V gene. The CDR3 DNA follows: TGTGCCAGCTCACCACCGCCAGGCTACGTCTCCTACAATGAGCAGTTCTTC. This codes for CASSPPPGYVSYNEQFF.